This is a list of T cell receptor beta chains from one sample in a study of glioma-infiltrating T cells. One entry per CDR3 protein results from TCRdb running MiXCR on the multiplex PCR reads. The table includes under 150,000 distinct CDR3 sequences, more than 20% detected once. Sequences were obtained from glioma tissue, nonneoplastic brain tissue, or PBMCs (not recorded which). These receptors were taken from a human donor with low-grade glioma or glioblastoma, undergoing nonglioma brain surgery, or in good health (not recorded which). Both conserved end residues are part of each CDR3. For some rows the clone size is stated as once, few or many, or as a class when expanded; others skip it.

V,size,CDR3
TRBV20-1,many,CSARDGGAQGYGYTF
TRBV7-2,NA,CASSLGPRWDRSNQPQHF
TRBV2,NA,CGSNDLTGGEDEEKLFF
TRBV5-1,few,CASSLWGSDTQYF
TRBV19,NA,CASSIDRGRTGEDTQYF
TRBV5-1,NA,CASSFQPTQETQYF
TRBV11-2,few,CASSSLRDRTQLNYGYTF
TRBV12-3/TRBV12-4,NA,CASRGDRWGPGELFF
TRBV30,NA,CAWASPVVLGTDTQYF
TRBV6-1,once,CASSLTQLVGGNNEQFF
TRBV5-1,NA,CASSLVQPQNTEAFF
TRBV2,NA,CASSEVTIWSYNEQFF
TRBV6-1,many,CASQGDRHTEAFF
TRBV7-2,NA,CASSPRWAIGYTF
TRBV6-1,many,CASSDLTAGNQPQHF
TRBV6-2/TRBV6-3,many,CASSYSGIAEAFF
TRBV20-1,NA,CSASMRRGAQETQYF
TRBV20-1,NA,CSARALWGVTPGANVLTF
TRBV10-3,NA,CAISEAAGQSGPQHF
TRBV7-2,NA,CASSPDPRSYNEQFF
TRBV5-4,many,CASSLGGVITEAFF
TRBV7-9,many,CATTRADRSIGYTF